This record looks at one TCR beta chain sequence and its context. The antigen is not known. The data were taken from a study of Ad26.COV2.S vaccination and SARS-CoV-2 variants. Findings and limits, study-wide: Total responses of T cells may have been underestimated by the analyses of TCR breadth and depth.

The V end lost 6 bases, the J end lost 0 bases, and 14 bases lay between the germline ends. Germline values: CDR1 MNHEY, CDR2 SVGAGI. CDR3 length: 15 amino acids. Sequencing was performed with immunoSEQ multiplex PCR; in TCRdb, only in-frame clones are kept and a portion is missing. The sample records about 500,000 clones, approximately 90% being singletons. Specified treatment: 15 to 20 received Ad26.COV2.S at low or high dose, single or two shots; 5 received placebo; per-sample allocation not given. On day 63 after the first injection, vaccine and placebo recipients gave samples. The chain couples TRBV6-5 to TRBJ1-2; D unclear. This specimen consisted of peripheral blood, obtained in a trial of Ad26.COV2.S vaccine versus placebo. The receptor's source is a person between 18 and 59 years old who received the Ad26.COV2.S COVID-19 vaccine or a placebo. The CDR3: CASSPRTVANYGYTF. The CDR3 region has the DNA TGTGCCAGCAGCCCCAGGACGGTGGCTAACTATGGCTACACCTTC.